This T cell receptor beta chain was profiled in a study of T cells after yellow fever vaccination. Findings and limits, study-wide: Clonotype sharing between CD4 and CD8 compartments was small. Bulk-population clonotypes that are abundant could appear as contaminants in FACS-sorted repertoires. Weaker overall, the secondary response nonetheless peaked faster (day 5 versus 15).

A word on this clonotype: What it binds is unknown.

Conversion of TCR transcripts into cDNA relied on 5'RACE template switching, which added a universal primer site and UMIs. Each CDR3 protein is one row after TCRdb ran MiXCR on the 5' RACE reads. Seen here are some 150,000 distinct CDR3 sequences, 9.3% observed once, and the top ten hold around 40%. The CDR3 loop spans 18 amino acids. Germline V gives CDR1 DFQATT, CDR2 SNEGSKA (reference sequence). Trimming removed 1 base from V and 4 bases from J; junction bases left unmatched: 17. The rearrangement uses TRBV20-1 and TRBJ1-2, with 8 bases aligning to TRBD1. The receptor's source is a man younger than 35 who received the YFV17D yellow fever vaccine. Source: CD8+ T cells sorted from PBMCs, taken 45 days after the yellow fever booster vaccination. CDR3 in DNA: TGCAGTGCTAGAGTTCCAACGCGACCTGGACAGGGCGGCTATGGCTACACCTTC. Encoded protein: CSARVPTRPGQGGYGYTF.